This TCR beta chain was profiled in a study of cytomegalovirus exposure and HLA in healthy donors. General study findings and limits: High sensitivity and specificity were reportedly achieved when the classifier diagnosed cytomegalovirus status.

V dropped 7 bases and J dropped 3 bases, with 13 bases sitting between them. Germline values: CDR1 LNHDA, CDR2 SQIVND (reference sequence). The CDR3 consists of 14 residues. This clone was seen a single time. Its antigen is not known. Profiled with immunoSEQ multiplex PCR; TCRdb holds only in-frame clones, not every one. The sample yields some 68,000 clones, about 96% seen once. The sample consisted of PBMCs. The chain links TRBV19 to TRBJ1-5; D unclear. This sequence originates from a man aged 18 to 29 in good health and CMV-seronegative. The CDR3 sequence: CASTSAITNQPQHF. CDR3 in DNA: TGTGCCAGTACCAGTGCCATTACCAATCAGCCCCAGCATTTT.